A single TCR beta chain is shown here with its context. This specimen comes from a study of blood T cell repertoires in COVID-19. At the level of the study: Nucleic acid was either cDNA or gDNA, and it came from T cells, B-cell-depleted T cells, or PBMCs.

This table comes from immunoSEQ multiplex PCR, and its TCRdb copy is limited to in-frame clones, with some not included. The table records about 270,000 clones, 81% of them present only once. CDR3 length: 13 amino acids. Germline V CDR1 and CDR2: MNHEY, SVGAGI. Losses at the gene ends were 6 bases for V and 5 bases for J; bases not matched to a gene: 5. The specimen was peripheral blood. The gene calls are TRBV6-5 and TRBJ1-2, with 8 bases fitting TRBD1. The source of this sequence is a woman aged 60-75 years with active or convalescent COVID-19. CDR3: CASSGQGFYGYTF. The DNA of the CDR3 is TGTGCCAGCAGCGGACAGGGTTTTTATGGCTACACCTTC.